This TCR beta chain stems from a study of shared clonotypes between healthy human individuals. Study-wide points: Sequencing of the sorted subsets was shown by rarefaction to be incomplete despite large depth. Naive subsets, compared against memory subsets, generally had larger estimated richness values. With a handful of donors compared, approximately 5.5% of naive CD4 clonotypes were shared.

The method was immunoSEQ multiplex PCR; TCRdb's version includes in-frame clones alone and lacks a portion of them. The data show around 2.1 million clones, with under 97% seen just once and more than 0.1% held by the top ten. For this clone: Its specificity is not known. Other DNA sequences in the sample encode the same CDR3.

Splitting the CD4+ cells yielded a CD45RA+ naive subset and a CD45RA-negative memory subset. This receptor was taken from a man younger than 30 in good health. What was sequenced was naive CD4+ T cells sorted from blood. Subset of the sample: CD45RA+ positively selected.

The CDR3 protein is CASSLGLNTEAFF. CDR3 DNA: TGTGCCAGCAGTTTAGGGCTGAACACTGAAGCTTTCTTT. The chain has TRBV28 and TRBJ1-1; D is unclear. The germline V gene has CDR1 MDHEN and CDR2 SYDVKM. This CDR3 is 13 amino acids long. V was clipped by 2 bases and J by 0 bases, with 4 bases between them. Full variable domain (missing parts from reference TRBV28 and TRBJ1-1): DVKVTQSSRYLVKRTGEKVFLECVQDMDHENMFWYRQDPGLGLRLIYFSYDVKMKEKGDIPEGYSVSREKKERFSLILESASTNQTSMYLCASSLGLNTEAFFGQGTRLTVV.